This T cell receptor beta chain was captured in a study of tumor and adjacent non-tumor tissue in lung cancer. Findings and limits, study-wide: Significantly higher TCR diversity was found in tumor than normal lung.

The library came from three nested PCR rounds adapted from ARM-PCR protocols. TCRdb recomputed calls from the multiplex PCR reads with MiXCR, one row per CDR3 protein. The table shows roughly 120,000 distinct CDR3 sequences, with around 82% occurring only once. Comment on this clonotype: Its antigen remains unknown. The junction differs from germline at one of its ends, possibly a read error.

The CDR3 sequence is 17 residues long. Looked up from germline, CDR1 is SGHNT and CDR2 is YENEEA. The template was RNA from unsorted bulk tissue. The gene calls are TRBV11-3 and TRBJ2-3, with 12 positions matching TRBD2. Sequences were obtained from lung tumor tissue. This sequence originates from a man between 65 and 80 years old with non-small cell lung cancer. In nucleotides, the CDR3 is TGTACCAGCAACCAAGGACTAGCGGGGTCGGGATCAGATACGCAATATTTT. It codes for CTSNQGLAGSGSDTQYF.